The 24 T cell receptor beta chains listed next were all sequenced from one sample in a study of OX40 agonist ivuxolimab in advanced cancers. Sequenced by immunoSEQ multiplex PCR; TCRdb stores in-frame clones only, minus some. The sample records approximately 60,000 clones, roughly 80% being singletons. The material sequenced was CD4+ or CD8+ T cells sorted from blood, taken in a trial of the OX40 agonist ivuxolimab. The source is an adult with an advanced solid tumor such as melanoma, head and neck, liver or kidney cancer.

This chain links TRBV5-1 with TRBJ2-7, with D perhaps matching TRBD1 (6 bases). Germline V CDR1 and CDR2: SGHRS, YFSETQ. Trimming shortened V by 2 bases and J by 2 bases, and 11 bases separated the two germline ends. The CDR3 length is 14 residues. The CDR3 nucleotides read TGCGCCAGCAGCTTCCAGGGGCTCCCCTACGAGCAGTACTTC. Translation gives CASSFQGLPYEQYF. Supplemented by reference TRBV5-1 and TRBJ2-7, the full variable domain reads KAGVTQTPRYLIKTRGQQVTLSCSPISGHRSVSWYQQTPGQGLQFLFEYFSETQRNKGNFPGRFSGRQFSNSRSEMNVSTLELGDSALYLCASSFQGLPYEQYFGPGTRLTVT.

V gene TRBV9 combines with J gene TRBJ1-2, with D perhaps matching TRBD1 (5 bases). CDR1 is SGDLS, CDR2 YYNGEE, per germline. The CDR3 sequence is 13 residues long. Between the trimmed V and J ends, which lost 0 bases and 6 bases, there was a span of 9 bases. CDR3 loop: CASSVGGGDGYTF. The CDR3, as DNA: TGTGCCAGCAGCGTAGGAGGAGGGGATGGCTACACCTTC.

CDR3 coding DNA: TGTGCCAGCAGCCTGGCCGGGACAGGGGTATACGAGCAGTACTTC. Amino acids: CASSLAGTGVYEQYF. The V call is TRBV6-6, the J call TRBJ2-7; 10 bases fit TRBD1. The J segment lost 4 bases and the V segment lost 6 bases, leaving 9 bases of the junction unmatched. This CDR3 is 15 amino acids long. The germline CDR1 and CDR2 sequences are MNHNY and SVGAGI (reference sequence).

The chain has TRBV5-5 and TRBJ1-2, with 9 bases identical to TRBD1. This CDR3 contains 14 residues. Germline CDR1 reads SGHKS; CDR2 reads YYEKEE (reference sequence). Unmatched junction bases numbered 5, after V lost 6 bases and J lost 2 bases. DNA for the CDR3: TGTGCCAGCACCCCGGGGACAGGGAACTATGGCTACACCTTC. It is translated as CASTPGTGNYGYTF.

This sequence joins TRBV7-9 and TRBJ2-5; 12 positions agree with TRBD1. Germline loops: CDR1 SEHNR, CDR2 FQNEAQ (reference sequence). The CDR3 consists of 16 residues. V shed 4 bases, J shed 5 bases, and the junction held 8 bases outside the gene matches. CDR3 protein: CASSSGTGGYGETQYF. As DNA, the CDR3 is TGTGCCAGCAGCTCCGGGACAGGGGGCTACGGGGAGACCCAGTACTTC.

This clone was detected only a few times. The rearrangement joins TRBV29-1 to TRBJ1-1, with TRBD1 identical over 7 bases. Trimming removed 7 bases from V and 2 bases from J; junction bases left unmatched: 7. Germline CDR1 reads SQVTM; CDR2 reads ANQGSEA. The CDR3 totals 13 residues. This CDR3 is CSGGGQRNTEAFF. The CDR3 DNA reads as TGCAGCGGGGGGGGACAGAGAAACACTGAAGCTTTCTTT.

This rearrangement joins TRBV7-9 to TRBJ2-7; 14 bases map to TRBD2. J gave up 5 bases and V 5 bases, and 5 bases lay outside the gene matches. CDR1 is SEHNR and CDR2 is FQNEAQ in the germline V gene (reference sequence). The CDR3 runs 15 residues. The CDR3 DNA reads TGTGCCAGCAGCGCGGGGACTAGCGGGAGCCACGAGCAGTACTTC. This codes for CASSAGTSGSHEQYF.

This chain links TRBV10-3 with TRBJ1-2, with D unclear. V was shortened by 7 bases and J by 7 bases, with 13 bases between the two germline ends. Germline lookup yields CDR1 ENHRY and CDR2 SYGVKD. CDR3 length: 12 residues. CDR3 residues: CAIMGGMGGYTF. As DNA, the CDR3 is TGTGCCATCATGGGCGGAATGGGTGGCTACACCTTC.

The chain combines TRBV15 with TRBJ2-5; no definite D call. Trimming pared 0 bases from V and 2 bases from J, leaving 10 bases between. This CDR3 comprises 15 residues. The germline V gene encodes CDR1 LNHNV and CDR2 YYDKDF (reference sequence). CDR3: CATSRDREAQETQYF. CDR3 nucleotide sequence: TGTGCCACCAGCAGAGATCGAGAGGCGCAAGAGACCCAGTACTTC.

The V call is TRBV9, the J call TRBJ1-3; TRBD1 is a possible D gene (6 bases). Germline CDR1 reads SGDLS; CDR2 reads YYNGEE. This CDR3 has 16 amino acids. Trimming cost V 2 bases and J 2 bases, with 14 bases left between them. The CDR3 sequence is CASSVEQGTPGNTIYF. CDR3 coding DNA: TGTGCCAGCAGCGTGGAACAGGGAACCCCTGGAAACACCATATATTTT.

The V gene is TRBV5-1, the J gene TRBJ2-7; D remains unclear. V lost 4 bases, J lost 5 bases, and 13 bases lay in between. Germline CDR1 is SGHRS and CDR2 is YFSETQ. CDR3 length equals 13 residues. The CDR3 region is CASSNSDLNEQYF. For the CDR3, the DNA is TGCGCCAGCAGCAACAGCGATCTAAACGAGCAGTACTTC. Based on the CDR3 plus reference TRBV5-1 and TRBJ2-7, the full variable domain is KAGVTQTPRYLIKTRGQQVTLSCSPISGHRSVSWYQQTPGQGLQFLFEYFSETQRNKGNFPGRFSGRQFSNSRSEMNVSTLELGDSALYLCASSNSDLNEQYFGPGTRLTVT.

This clone was seen a handful of times. The chain carries TRBV11-1 and TRBJ2-7; 9 positions agree with TRBD2. The J segment lost 3 bases and the V segment lost 2 bases, leaving 2 bases of the junction unmatched. The CDR3 length is 14 residues. The germline gives CDR1 SGHAT, CDR2 FQDESV (reference sequence). The CDR3 DNA follows: TGTGCCAGCAGCTTAAGCGGGGGGAACTACGAGCAGTACTTC. Translating gives CASSLSGGNYEQYF.

This clone has a handful of counts. The V gene is TRBV5-1, the J gene TRBJ1-2; unclear D gene. V lost 4 bases, J lost 8 bases, and 21 bases lay in between. There are 15 residues in the CDR3. CDR1 is SGHRS, CDR2 YFSETQ, per germline. CDR3 in amino acids: CASSGTMDLSRGYTF. The CDR3 DNA follows: TGCGCCAGCAGCGGAACAATGGACCTTAGCCGAGGCTACACCTTC.

This rearrangement joins TRBV7-9 to TRBJ1-6; unclear D gene. Germline loops: CDR1 SEHNR, CDR2 FQNEAQ (reference sequence). Trimming took off 5 bases at V and 9 bases at J, with 17 bases between the two ends. The CDR3 runs 15 residues. This CDR3 reads CASSPMGQLASPLHF. The CDR3, as DNA: TGTGCCAGCAGCCCGATGGGCCAACTGGCTTCACCCCTCCACTTT.

The gene calls are TRBV11-2 and TRBJ2-3; a weak D match, TRBD2 (6 bases). V lost 4 bases to trimming and J lost 3 bases, with 11 bases between them. CDR3 length equals 14 residues. Germline CDR1 SGHAT, CDR2 FQNNGV. The CDR3 loop reads CASSWEGRTDTQYF. In DNA form, the CDR3 reads TGTGCCAGCAGCTGGGAAGGGAGGACAGATACGCAGTATTTT.

V gene TRBV7-8 combines with J gene TRBJ2-7; tentatively, D is TRBD2 (5 bases). Germline V gene lookup returns CDR1 SGHVS and CDR2 FQNEAQ. This CDR3 is built from 13 residues. Deletions cut 7 bases from V and 1 base from J, with 11 bases between. CDR3 sequence reads: CASTRGLSYEQYF. DNA for the CDR3: TGTGCCAGCACCCGGGGTTTGTCCTACGAGCAGTACTTC.

CDR3 sequence reads: CASRTGYVSEAFF. The DNA for the CDR3 is TGTGCCAGCAGGACAGGGTATGTGTCTGAAGCTTTCTTT. The chain combines TRBV7-2 with TRBJ1-1; the match to TRBD1 covers 7 bases. The V segment lost 6 bases and the J segment 6 bases; nucleotides outside the gene matches: 7. CDR1 is SGHTA, CDR2 FQGNSA, per germline. This CDR3 is 13 amino acids long.

The chain has TRBV19 and TRBJ1-3; TRBD1 matches at 7 bases. The CDR3 has 15 residues. V gave up 5 bases and J gave up 2 bases; unmatched junction bases: 6. Germline loops: CDR1 LNHDA, CDR2 SQIVND (reference sequence). The CDR3 here is CASSQRDRTGNTIYF. The DNA for the CDR3 is TGTGCCAGTAGTCAAAGGGACAGAACTGGAAACACCATATATTTT.

The table lists this clone with a few counts. The chain carries TRBV7-9 and TRBJ1-5; TRBD1 might be the D (5 bases). Germline CDR1 SEHNR, CDR2 FQNEAQ (reference sequence). V lost 5 bases and J lost 4, with 9 bases in between. The CDR3 runs to 13 residues. The CDR3 sequence: CASSPQGNQPQHF. CDR3 DNA: TGTGCCAGCAGCCCGCAGGGTAATCAGCCCCAGCATTTT.

The chain carries TRBV18 and TRBJ1-3; perhaps TRBD1 as D (5 bases). Trimming cost V 2 bases and J 0 bases, with 14 bases left between them. Looked up from germline, CDR1 is KGHSH and CDR2 is LQKENI. The length of the CDR3 is 17 residues. The CDR3 DNA sequence: TGTGCCAGCTCACCATCGCTATCAGGGACCTCTGGAAACACCATATATTTT. Translating gives CASSPSLSGTSGNTIYF. The whole variable domain, filled in from reference TRBV18 and TRBJ1-3, reads NAGVMQNPRHLVRRRGQEARLRCSPMKGHSHVYWYRQLPEEGLKFMVYLQKENIIDESGMPKERFSAEFPKEGPSILRIQQVVRGDSAAYFCASSPSLSGTSGNTIYFGEGSWLTVV.

The V and J genes are TRBV19 and TRBJ2-3; D remains unclear. CDR3 length: 14 amino acids. Trimming removed 3 bases at V and 5 bases at J, with 12 bases between. In germline, CDR1 is LNHDA, CDR2 SQIVND (reference sequence). CDR3 DNA: TGTGCCAGTAGTATGGCCAGAAGGTTAGATACGCAGTATTTT. It specifies CASSMARRLDTQYF.

This chain joins TRBV27 and TRBJ1-2; 11 bases line up with TRBD1. CDR1 is MNHEY and CDR2 is SMNVEV in the germline V gene (reference sequence). This CDR3 spans 18 amino acids. Germline trimming cut 6 bases from V and 4 bases from J; bases unmatched to any gene: 16. This CDR3 reads CASRSDRDRGFGIYGYTF. The CDR3 DNA follows: TGTGCCAGCAGATCAGACCGGGACAGGGGGTTCGGGATCTATGGCTACACCTTC.

The chain carries TRBV4-3 and TRBJ1-6; a weak D match, TRBD1 (5 bases). The CDR3 sequence is 16 residues long. Germline lookup yields CDR1 LGHNA and CDR2 YSLEER. V lost 5 bases and J lost 8, with 19 bases in between. The CDR3 region is CASSKGLWQGDSPLHF. CDR3 coding DNA: TGCGCCAGCAGCAAAGGCCTCTGGCAGGGTGATTCACCCCTCCACTTT.

This sequence joins TRBV30 and TRBJ1-2; tentatively, D is TRBD1 (5 bases). The length of the CDR3 is 13 residues. In germline, CDR1 is GTSNPN, CDR2 SVGIG (reference sequence). V lost 3 bases, J lost 8 bases, and 16 bases lay in between. CDR3 nucleotide sequence: TGTGCCTGGAGCCTAGAGGGCCGGGGCGGCTACACCTTC. It specifies CAWSLEGRGGYTF.